This T cell receptor beta chain was sequenced for a study of shared clonotypes between healthy human individuals. TCRdb's copy holds only in-frame clones and misses some; the assay was immunoSEQ multiplex PCR. Altogether 2 million to 3 million clones are present, over 85% being singletons, with the ten largest covering approximately 0.35%. General study points: Some naive CD4 clonotypes, roughly 5%, turned up in common across several donors. All-four-donor shared clonotypes had higher generation probabilities than non-shared clonotypes did. Naive subsets generally exceeded memory subsets in estimated richness.

The V gene's germline CDR1 is SGHTA and CDR2 FQGTGA. This CDR3 comprises 14 residues. V was shortened by 4 bases and J by 5 bases, with 11 bases between the two germline ends. About this clone itself: No antigen is known for it.

The sequence came from a man in his late teens or twenties in good health. Some clones in this sample may be carry-over from other donors' samples. The V gene is TRBV7-3, the J gene TRBJ2-2; D tentatively reads TRBD1 or TRBD2 (5 bases each). Sequencing used naive CD4+ T cells from PBMCs. Subset described: CD45RA+ positively selected. This chain's CDR3 is CASSSPWGTGELFF. For the CDR3, the DNA is TGTGCCAGCAGCTCACCTTGGGGGACCGGGGAGCTGTTTTTT.